This TCR beta chain was captured in a study of blood T cell repertoires in COVID-19. Background on the study: The origin of the acute and convalescent COVID-19 samples was the United States, Italy and Spain. PBMCs, B-cell-depleted T cells, or T cells were the source of the cDNA or gDNA that made up the material.

Trimming shortened V by 2 bases and J by 8 bases, and 13 bases separated the two germline ends. This CDR3 has 13 amino acids. The germline V gene has CDR1 GTSNPN and CDR2 SVGIG (reference sequence). How the authors handled the data: The assay estimated nucleated cells by amplifying reference gene primers. TCRdb keeps only in-frame clones here, not all; method: immunoSEQ multiplex PCR. V, J and clone size reflect that table, while D and trimming were determined from the DNA. The sample has more than 90,000 clones, about 89% seen once. This clonotype was obtained from a man aged 35 to 55 with acute or convalescent COVID-19. The source material was peripheral blood. The chain couples TRBV30 to TRBJ1-5; no definite D call. The DNA of the CDR3 is TGTGCCTGGAGTTGGGCAGCCCAGGAGCCCCAGCATTTT. Translating gives CAWSWAAQEPQHF.